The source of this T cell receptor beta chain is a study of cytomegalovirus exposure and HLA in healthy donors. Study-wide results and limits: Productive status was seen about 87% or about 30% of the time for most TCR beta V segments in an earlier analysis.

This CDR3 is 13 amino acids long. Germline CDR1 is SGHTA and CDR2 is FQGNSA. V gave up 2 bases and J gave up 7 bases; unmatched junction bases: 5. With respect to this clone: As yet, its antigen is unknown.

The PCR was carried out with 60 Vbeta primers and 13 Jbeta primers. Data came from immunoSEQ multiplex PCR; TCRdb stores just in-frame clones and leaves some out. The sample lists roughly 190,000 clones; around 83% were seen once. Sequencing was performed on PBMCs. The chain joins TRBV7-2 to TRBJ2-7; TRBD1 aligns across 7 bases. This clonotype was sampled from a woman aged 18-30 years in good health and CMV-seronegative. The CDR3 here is CASSLRYRGEQYF. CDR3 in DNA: TGTGCCAGCAGCTTACGGTACAGGGGAGAGCAGTACTTC.